This T cell receptor (beta chain) was identified in a study of T cells in localized non-small cell lung cancer. The study's findings and limits: The greatest T cell clonality was found in uninvolved adjacent lung (higher than in tumor). Median detection of top 100 tumor clones in adjacent lung was about 52 clones. Among blood samples, higher T cell density accompanied longer overall survival. One tumor region alone was sequenced, and heterogeneity therefore remains possible.

Here immunoSEQ multiplex PCR was the method, and the copy in TCRdb shows in-frame clones only, minus some. This sample has about 45,000 clones, with around 90% found just once. Comments on this clone: What it binds is unknown.

The germline gives CDR1 LNHDA, CDR2 SQIVND (reference sequence). The ends lost 3 bases at V and 4 bases at J; junction bases unmatched: 7. The CDR3 is 17 residues long. Sequencing was performed on PBMCs, taken before any cancer treatment. This TCR came from a woman aged 35-75 years with stage II lung adenocarcinoma. The rearrangement joins TRBV19 to TRBJ2-6; 9 bases agree with TRBD2. The CDR3 DNA reads TGTGCCAGTAGTATGCTAGCGGGGTCTCTGGGGGCCAACGTCCTGACTTTC. Translated, it gives CASSMLAGSLGANVLTF.